The clone carrying this T cell receptor (beta chain) has a handful of counts. Its specificity is unknown. The record originates from a study of T-cell reconstitution after alpha-beta-depleted transplantation in children. The CDR3 loop spans 16 amino acids. Germline CDR1 reads MNHEY; CDR2 reads SVGAGI. V was clipped by 2 bases and J by 7 bases, with 21 bases between them. Study-level results: Reports say that about two months after transplant, the alpha-beta T cells came out of several hundred graft clones that had expanded. High day-60 TCRbeta diversity in some patients came from surviving recipient T cells and thymic progenitors. At one year after transplant, newly produced T cells mostly accounted for T-cell counts and diversity.

Construction of the TCRbeta library involved unique molecular identifiers. Each CDR3 protein is one row after TCRdb ran MiXCR on the PCR reads. The data show about 870,000 distinct CDR3 sequences, roughly 15% seen once. J is TRBJ2-7 and V is TRBV6-5; tentative D call: TRBD1 (7 bases). The clonotype was recovered from a male patient aged 5 to 17 who had a stem cell transplant for acute lymphoblastic leukemia, so the T cells may come from the graft donor. Sequencing was performed on PBMCs, mostly from graft donor cells, taken 360 days after TCRalphabeta/CD19-depleted stem cell transplant. The CDR3 sequence: CASSYGAGTVDYEQYF. CDR3 coding DNA: TGTGCCAGCAGTTACGGAGCCGGGACAGTGGACTATGAGCAGTACTTC.